Sequencing of this TCR beta chain was carried out in a study of blood T cells in healthy people across ages. General study results and limits: Long-lived donors had more naive CD4+ cells and higher diversity than aged donors.

Germline V gene sequence: CDR1 ENHRY, CDR2 SYGVKD. The trim removed 6 bases at V and 3 bases at J, leaving 6 bases unmatched. The CDR3 runs to 14 residues. Together with a sample-barcoded 5' primer, a J-beta primer mix was included in a second PCR lasting about 7 to 11 cycles. TCRdb ran MiXCR on the 5' RACE reads and lists one entry per CDR3 protein. The repertoire consists of 800,000 or so distinct CDR3 sequences, with 20% to 25% occurring once and the leading ten covering approximately 3.7%. This clonotype has a handful of counts. Its antigen is currently unknown. This same sample was also taken into another study, of T cells of mothers and their children.

The TCR sequence derives from a boy aged 5 to 17 in good health. The chain combines TRBV10-3 with TRBJ2-7, with 9 positions matching TRBD1. Sequencing used blood. As DNA, the CDR3 is TGTGCCATCAGGGGGACAGGGAGCTTCTACGAGCAGTACTTC. It specifies CAIRGTGSFYEQYF.